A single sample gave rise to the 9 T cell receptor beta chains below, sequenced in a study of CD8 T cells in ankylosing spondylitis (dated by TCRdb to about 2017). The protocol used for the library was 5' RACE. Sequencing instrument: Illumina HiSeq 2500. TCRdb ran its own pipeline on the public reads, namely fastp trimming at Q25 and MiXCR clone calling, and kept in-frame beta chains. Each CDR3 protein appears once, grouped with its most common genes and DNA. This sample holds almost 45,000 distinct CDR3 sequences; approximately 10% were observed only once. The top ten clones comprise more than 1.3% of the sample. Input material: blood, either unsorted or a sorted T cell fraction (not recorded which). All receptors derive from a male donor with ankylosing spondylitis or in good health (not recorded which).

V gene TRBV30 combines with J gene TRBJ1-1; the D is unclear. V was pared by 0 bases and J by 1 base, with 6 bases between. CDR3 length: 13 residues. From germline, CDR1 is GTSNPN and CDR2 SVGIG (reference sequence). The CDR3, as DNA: TGTGCCTGGAGTGTAGTAAGGAACACTGAAGCTTTCTTT. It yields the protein CAWSVVRNTEAFF.

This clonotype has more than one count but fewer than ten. The CDR3 DNA reads TGTGCTAGTGGTTTGTTCCTTGGCTCCTACGAGCAGTACTTC. This encodes CASGLFLGSYEQYF. V is TRBV12-5 and J is TRBJ2-7; D gene uncertain. The germline V and J ends were trimmed by 2 bases and 0 bases, with 8 bases remaining between them. Germline loops: CDR1 LGHNT, CDR2 FRNRAP. The CDR3 runs 14 residues.

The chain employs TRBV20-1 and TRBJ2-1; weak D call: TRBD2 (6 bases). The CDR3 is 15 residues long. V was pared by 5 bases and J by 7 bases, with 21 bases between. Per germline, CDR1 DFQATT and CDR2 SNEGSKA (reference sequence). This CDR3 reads CSAVKFSGTPNEQFF. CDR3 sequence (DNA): TGCAGTGCTGTGAAGTTTTCCGGGACTCCGAATGAGCAGTTCTTC.

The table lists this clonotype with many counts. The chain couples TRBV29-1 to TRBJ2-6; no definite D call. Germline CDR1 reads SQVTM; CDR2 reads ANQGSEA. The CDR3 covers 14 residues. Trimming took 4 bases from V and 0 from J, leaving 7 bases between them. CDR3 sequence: CSVGSYSGANVLTF. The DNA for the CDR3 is TGCAGCGTTGGCAGTTACTCTGGGGCCAACGTCCTGACTTTC.

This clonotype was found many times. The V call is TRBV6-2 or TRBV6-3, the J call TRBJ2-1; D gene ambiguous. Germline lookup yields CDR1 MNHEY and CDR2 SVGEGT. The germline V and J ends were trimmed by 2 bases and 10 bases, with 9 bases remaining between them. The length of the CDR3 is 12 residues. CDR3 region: CASSYPPQEQFF. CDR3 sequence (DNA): TGTGCCAGCAGTTACCCTCCCCAGGAGCAGTTCTTC.

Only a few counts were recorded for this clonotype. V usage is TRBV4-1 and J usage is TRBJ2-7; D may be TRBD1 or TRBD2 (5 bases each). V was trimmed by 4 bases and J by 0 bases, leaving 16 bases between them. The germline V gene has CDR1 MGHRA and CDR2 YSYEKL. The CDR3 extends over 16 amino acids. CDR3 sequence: CASSPLRGRSSYEQYF. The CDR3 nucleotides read TGCGCCAGCAGCCCCCTTAGGGGACGGAGCTCCTACGAGCAGTACTTC.

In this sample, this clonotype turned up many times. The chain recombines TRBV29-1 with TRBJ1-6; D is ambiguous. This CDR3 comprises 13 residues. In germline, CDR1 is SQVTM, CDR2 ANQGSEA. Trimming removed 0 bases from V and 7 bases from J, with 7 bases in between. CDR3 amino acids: CSVEDGMNSPLHF. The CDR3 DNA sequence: TGCAGCGTTGAAGATGGGATGAATTCACCCCTCCACTTT.

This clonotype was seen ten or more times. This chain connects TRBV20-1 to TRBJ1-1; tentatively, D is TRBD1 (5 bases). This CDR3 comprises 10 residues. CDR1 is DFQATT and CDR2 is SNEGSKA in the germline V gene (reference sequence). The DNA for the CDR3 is TGCAGGGGGTGGGGGACTGAAGCTTTCTTT. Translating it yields CRGWGTEAFF.

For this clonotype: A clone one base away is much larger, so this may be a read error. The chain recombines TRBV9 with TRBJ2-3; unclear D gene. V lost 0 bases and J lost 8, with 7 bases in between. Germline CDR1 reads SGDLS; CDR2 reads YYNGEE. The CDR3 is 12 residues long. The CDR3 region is CASSVDAATQYF. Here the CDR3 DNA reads TGTGCCAGCAGCGTAGACGCAGCTACGCAGTATTTT. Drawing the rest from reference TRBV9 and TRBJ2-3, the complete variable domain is DSGVTQTPKHLITATGQRVTLRCSPRSGDLSVYWYQQSLDQGLQFLIQYYNGEERAKGNILERFSAQQFPDLHSELNLSSLELGDSALYFCASSVDAATQYFGPGTRLTVL.